This passage covers 11 T cell receptor beta chains from one sample sequenced in a study of identifying expanded T cells in peripheral blood. Method: immunoSEQ multiplex PCR; TCRdb's copy keeps in-frame clones and lacks some. The table includes about 86,000 clones, around 90% detected once. Sequences were obtained from blood. The source is a person aged 18 to 69 in good health.

The rearrangement links TRBV30 to TRBJ1-6; 7 nucleotides line up with TRBD1. Losses at the gene ends were 3 bases for V and 7 bases for J; bases not matched to a gene: 6. CDR1 is GTSNPN and CDR2 is SVGIG in the germline V gene (reference sequence). There are 14 residues in the CDR3. DNA for the CDR3: TGTGCCTGGAGCGGGGACAGTAAGAATTCACCCCTCCACTTT. Translated, it gives CAWSGDSKNSPLHF.

This sequence joins TRBV7-2 and TRBJ2-7, with TRBD1 identical over 10 bases. V shed 3 bases, J shed 6 bases, and the junction held 14 bases outside the gene matches. The CDR3 spans 17 residues. Germline assignment: CDR1 SGHTA and CDR2 FQGNSA. CDR3 sequence: CASSFMAGTGVTGEQYF. Written as DNA, the CDR3 is TGTGCCAGCAGCTTCATGGCCGGGACAGGGGTGACGGGCGAGCAGTACTTC.

This chain uses TRBV6-4 with TRBJ2-3; a weak D match, TRBD2 (6 bases). The CDR3 is 15 residues long. The germline V gene encodes CDR1 MRHNA and CDR2 SNTAGT. V lost 4 bases to trimming and J lost 5 bases, with 16 bases between them. CDR3 coding DNA: TGTGCCAGCAGTGTCCTGGAGGGACCTAGAGATACGCAGTATTTT. Translated: CASSVLEGPRDTQYF.

The V call is TRBV4-1, the J call TRBJ2-7; 9 positions match TRBD2. CDR1 is MGHRA and CDR2 is YSYEKL in the germline V gene. The junction had 12 bases not matched to a gene; V was cut back by 5 bases and J by 1 base. The CDR3 is made up of 17 amino acids. The CDR3 DNA is TGCGCCAGCAGCTCGGGAGCAGGGCTAGCGGGATCCTACGAGCAGTACTTC. It yields the protein CASSSGAGLAGSYEQYF.

The chain uses TRBV27 and TRBJ1-1; possible D gene TRBD1, 5 bases. Germline loops: CDR1 MNHEY, CDR2 SMNVEV (reference sequence). This CDR3 contains 14 residues. V was cut by 6 bases and J by 0 bases, with 11 bases left in between. DNA for the CDR3: TGTGCCAGCAGAAAAAGGGGTTTGAACACTGAAGCTTTCTTT. This encodes CASRKRGLNTEAFF.

The rearrangement links TRBV6-4 to TRBJ2-2; either TRBD1 or TRBD2 may fit D (5 bases each). V lost 0 bases and J lost 0, with 8 bases in between. The CDR3 loop spans 16 amino acids. Per the germline V gene, CDR1 is MRHNA and CDR2 is SNTAGT. CDR3 coding DNA: TGTGCCAGCAGTGACTCGAGGGGCGCGAACACCGGGGAGCTGTTTTTT. It encodes CASSDSRGANTGELFF.

The chain couples TRBV6-5 to TRBJ2-1, with TRBD1 identical over 10 bases. CDR3 size: 14 residues. The germline CDR1 and CDR2 sequences are MNHEY and SVGAGI. With 7 bases clipped from V and 5 bases from J, the junction kept 5 bases outside the gene matches. The CDR3 spells CASTAGQGHNEQFF. CDR3 DNA sequence: TGTGCCAGCACCGCGGGACAGGGGCACAATGAGCAGTTCTTC.

The rearrangement joins TRBV30 to TRBJ1-5, with a tentative D call TRBD1 (6 bases). V was clipped by 5 bases and J by 3 bases, with 17 bases between them. Germline lookup yields CDR1 GTSNPN and CDR2 SVGIG (reference sequence). This CDR3 spans 15 amino acids. The CDR3 loop reads CAWGQKGQSNQPQHF. The CDR3 DNA reads as TGTGCCTGGGGGCAAAAAGGACAGTCCAATCAGCCCCAGCATTTT.

The V call is TRBV6-5, the J call TRBJ2-7; no clear D. V was pared by 2 bases and J by 5 bases, with 10 bases between. This CDR3 spans 13 amino acids. Germline CDR1 MNHEY, CDR2 SVGAGI. Here the CDR3 reads CASSYPGTDEQYF. In nucleotides, the CDR3 is TGTGCCAGCAGTTACCCGGGCACGGACGAGCAGTACTTC.

The genes are TRBV19 and TRBJ1-5; TRBD1 is a possible D gene (5 bases). The V gene lost 7 bases and the J gene lost 5 bases, with 9 bases spanning the gap. Germline V CDR1 and CDR2: LNHDA, SQIVND (reference sequence). The CDR3 has 12 amino acids. In DNA form, the CDR3 reads TGTGCCAGTAAGGGGCAGTATCAGCCCCAGCATTTT. Its translation: CASKGQYQPQHF.

This chain joins TRBV5-1 and TRBJ1-1, with 9 bases that match TRBD1. From germline, CDR1 is SGHRS and CDR2 YFSETQ. V was clipped by 3 bases and J by 7 bases; unmatched bases: 10. The CDR3 runs to 15 residues. CDR3 nucleotide sequence: TGCGCCAGCAGCTCACCCGGACAGGGGAAGAGTGAAGCTTTCTTT. Translated: CASSSPGQGKSEAFF. Full variable domain (missing parts from reference TRBV5-1 and TRBJ1-1): KAGVTQTPRYLIKTRGQQVTLSCSPISGHRSVSWYQQTPGQGLQFLFEYFSETQRNKGNFPGRFSGRQFSNSRSEMNVSTLELGDSALYLCASSSPGQGKSEAFFGQGTRLTVV.